This is a list of T cell receptor beta chains from one sample in a study of Ad26.COV2.S vaccination and SARS-CoV-2 variants. Sequencing was performed with immunoSEQ multiplex PCR; in TCRdb, only in-frame clones are kept and a portion is missing. The data hold about 350,000 clones, with 80% to 90% observed a single time. This sample comprised peripheral blood, obtained in a trial of Ad26.COV2.S vaccine versus placebo. These receptors were collected from a person aged 18-65 years who received the Ad26.COV2.S COVID-19 vaccine or a placebo. Both conserved end residues are trimmed from each CDR3.

length: 12
V: TRBV11-1
J: TRBJ1-6
CDR3: ASSFTGSGSPLH

length: 13
V: TRBV5-1
J: TRBJ1-1
CDR3: ASSPGGGVNTEAF

length: 12
V: TRBV7-2
J: TRBJ2-7
CDR3: ASSLFGAPYEQY

length: 12
V: TRBV10-3
J: TRBJ2-1
CDR3: ATMGQGALRVEF

length: 13
V: TRBV7-8
J: TRBJ1-5
CDR3: ASSLQGLGNQPQH

length: 14
V: TRBV25-1
J: TRBJ2-3
CDR3: ASSDSDRAPTDTQY

length: 15
V: TRBV27
J: TRBJ1-6
CDR3: ASSSKSGGSYNSPLH

length: 18
V: TRBV4-1
J: TRBJ2-4
CDR3: ASSQDPPSGPPTAKNIQY

length: 12
V: TRBV25-1
J: TRBJ2-4
CDR3: ASSGRGTVNIQY

length: 12
V: TRBV3-1/TRBV3-2
J: TRBJ1-5
CDR3: ASSQTGGSEPQH

length: 10
V: TRBV10-3
J: TRBJ1-5
CDR3: AISPSNQPQH

length: 14
V: TRBV5-1
J: TRBJ2-7
CDR3: ASSSTTGTSFHEQY

length: 13
V: TRBV7-9
J: TRBJ2-7
CDR3: ASSPTGTAEDEQY

length: 14
V: TRBV6-2/TRBV6-3
J: TRBJ1-5
CDR3: ASSYIRADSNQPQH

length: 14
V: TRBV5-1
J: TRBJ2-1
CDR3: ASSLDPGVFDNEQF

length: 15
V: TRBV6-1
J: TRBJ2-1
CDR3: ASSEVVGGPLNNEQF

length: 14
V: TRBV7-8
J: TRBJ1-3
CDR3: ASGRGTQISGNTIY

length: 13
V: TRBV29-1
J: TRBJ2-7
CDR3: SVVPSGRPYYEQY

length: 10
V: TRBV3-1/TRBV3-2
J: TRBJ1-2
CDR3: ASSQQGYGYT

length: 12
V: TRBV19
J: TRBJ1-1
CDR3: ASSIVQSPVEAF

length: 14
V: TRBV9
J: TRBJ2-2
CDR3: ASSVASGVLTGELF

length: 13
V: TRBV5-1
J: TRBJ1-1
CDR3: ASSLSTGMNTEAF

length: 12
V: TRBV29-1
J: TRBJ1-1
CDR3: SVALRLGSTEAF

length: 10
V: TRBV24-1
J: TRBJ2-5
CDR3: ATSPRGETQY

length: 11
V: TRBV10-3
J: TRBJ1-1
CDR3: AIRQGLNTEAF

length: 14
V: TRBV5-8
J: TRBJ2-2
CDR3: ASTRGLAANTGELF

length: 12
V: TRBV7-3
J: TRBJ1-6
CDR3: ASSLGEFDSPLH

length: 13
V: TRBV28
J: TRBJ1-4
CDR3: ASSLPTGGSEKLF

length: 11
V: TRBV6-5
J: TRBJ1-1
CDR3: ASSSWRDPEAF

length: 19
V: TRBV6-2/TRBV6-3
J: TRBJ1-1
CDR3: ASSYSGQAQPTRVENTEAF

length: 15
V: TRBV19
J: TRBJ2-3
CDR3: ASSLAGGLLPTDTQY

length: 14
V: TRBV4-1
J: TRBJ2-3
CDR3: ASSQEVASSTDTQY

length: 12
V: TRBV10-2
J: TRBJ2-3
CDR3: ASSSTSLADTQY

length: 11
V: TRBV6-4
J: TRBJ1-5
CDR3: ASSTDSNQPQH

length: 14
V: TRBV19
J: TRBJ2-3
CDR3: ASSIDQAGGSDTQY

length: 13
V: TRBV11-2
J: TRBJ2-1
CDR3: ASSLGVIRGNEQF

length: 11
V: TRBV19
J: TRBJ1-6
CDR3: ASSIGGDSPLH

length: 12
V: TRBV19
J: TRBJ2-2
CDR3: ASSTTGQTGELF

length: 12
V: TRBV5-5
J: TRBJ1-6
CDR3: ASSLFGADSPLH

length: 16
V: TRBV5-1
J: TRBJ2-5
CDR3: ASSRGLARIKTQETQY

length: 14
V: TRBV7-8
J: TRBJ1-5
CDR3: ASSLAGGGNNQPQH

length: 14
V: TRBV4-1
J: TRBJ2-7
CDR3: ASSQDGTGQGGEQY

length: 14
V: TRBV5-1
J: TRBJ2-5
CDR3: ASSLVGGTLQETQY

length: 14
V: TRBV10-3
J: TRBJ2-1
CDR3: AISDPGTSGRNEQF

length: 13
V: TRBV3-1/TRBV3-2
J: TRBJ1-1
CDR3: ASSQELQMNTEAF

length: 13
V: TRBV5-1
J: TRBJ2-3
CDR3: ASSLAQLSTDTQY

length: 12
V: TRBV20-1
J: TRBJ1-2
CDR3: SASTIQGRYGYT

length: 14
V: TRBV7-8
J: TRBJ2-1
CDR3: ASSSTGGLAHNEQF